What follows are 22 T cell receptor beta chains derived from one specimen sequenced in a study of read filtering for tumor transcriptome and immune sequencing. This library used around 400 ng RNA and molecular barcoded adaptors spanning alpha/delta and beta/gamma chains. One entry per CDR3 protein, called by TCRdb with MiXCR from the reads. The data hold roughly 82,000 distinct CDR3 sequences, with roughly an eighth observed a single time. Sequenced material: a population of CD138-negative cells sorted from bone marrow. Receptor source: a donor aged 40 or over with multiple myeloma.

Ten or more counts support this clonotype. The chain employs TRBV7-6 and TRBJ2-1, with TRBD2 matching 15 bases. Unmatched junction bases numbered 8, after V lost 5 bases and J lost 0 bases. The CDR3 loop spans 19 amino acids. The germline V gene encodes CDR1 SGHVS and CDR2 FNYEAQ. Here the CDR3 reads CASSPGLAGGLSSYNEQFF. The DNA for the CDR3 is TGTGCCAGCAGCCCGGGACTAGCGGGAGGTCTGAGCTCCTACAATGAGCAGTTCTTC.

Comments on this clonotype: The CDR3 does not end in the conserved phenylalanine or tryptophan, so this is likely a read error. The genes are TRBV7-3 and TRBJ2-1, with no clear D. CDR1 SGHTA and CDR2 FQGTGA come from the germline V gene. The CDR3 totals 12 residues. CDR3 bases: TGTGCCATCAGCAGCAAGGCCGGTGAGCAGTTCTCC. Translation gives CAISSKAGEQFS.

Points on this clonotype: Just one base apart from a much larger clone, this may be a read error. The V and J genes are TRBV5-1 and TRBJ2-5; 8 bases line up with TRBD2. The CDR3 is made up of 14 amino acids. J was trimmed by 7 bases and V by 0 bases; bases with no gene match: 5. CDR1 is SGHRS, CDR2 YFSETQ, per germline. This CDR3 is CASSLVSGEGTQYF. DNA for the CDR3: TGCGCCAGCAGCTTGGTTAGCGGGGAAGGGACCCAGTACTTC.

This clonotype has ten or more counts. A read error may account for a junction end that differs from germline. This rearrangement joins TRBV20-1 to TRBJ1-2; D is uncertain. Germline assignment: CDR1 DFQATT and CDR2 SNEGSKA (reference sequence). The CDR3 contains 8 residues. Written as DNA, the CDR3 is TGCAGTGCTAGGGGCTCAAGCTTC. The encoded protein is CSARGSSF.

The chain joins TRBV20-1 to TRBJ2-1; D might be TRBD1 or TRBD2, each matching 5 bases. With 5 bases removed from V and 10 bases from J, the gap between germline ends came to 21 bases. The germline gives CDR1 DFQATT, CDR2 SNEGSKA (reference sequence). CDR3 length: 14 amino acids. In DNA form, the CDR3 reads TGCAGTGCTGCCGGGGCTAGAAGTGCGGCCGAGCAGTTCTTC. This codes for CSAAGARSAAEQFF.

This clonotype was found a few times. The chain has TRBV28 and TRBJ2-2, with 9 nucleotides matching TRBD1. Unmatched junction bases numbered 0, after V lost 0 bases and J lost 4 bases. The CDR3 extends over 15 amino acids. Germline CDR1 MDHEN, CDR2 SYDVKM. CDR3 sequence reads: CASSLWTGGTGELFF. The CDR3, as DNA: TGTGCCAGCAGTTTATGGACAGGGGGCACCGGGGAGCTGTTTTTT.

The table lists this clonotype with many counts. The rearrangement links TRBV27 to TRBJ1-2; a possible D gene is TRBD1 (5 bases). The CDR3 is made up of 13 amino acids. V was cut by 2 bases and J by 8 bases, with 12 bases left in between. The germline gives CDR1 MNHEY, CDR2 SMNVEV (reference sequence). This chain's CDR3 is CASSLPGATGYTF. CDR3 in DNA: TGTGCCAGCAGTTTACCTGGGGCGACCGGCTACACCTTC.

Concerning this clonotype: The germline gene is not matched at one end of the junction; a read error may be the cause. J is TRBJ1-5 and V is TRBV12-3 or TRBV12-4, with D possibly being TRBD1 (6 bases). CDR3 length equals 15 residues. This CDR3 is CAGSLSGGRNQPQHF. The CDR3 nucleotides read TGTGCCGGCAGTTTATCCGGGGGCCGAAATCAGCCCCAGCATTTT.

This clonotype showed up many times. The V call is TRBV29-1, the J call TRBJ2-3; no clear D gene. The CDR3 spans 13 residues. V gave up 4 bases and J gave up 3 bases, with 11 bases separating them. Germline V gene sequence: CDR1 SQVTM, CDR2 ANQGSEA. CDR3 residues: CSVAEVRTDTQYF. In DNA, the CDR3 is TGCAGCGTTGCCGAAGTGAGGACAGATACGCAGTATTTT.

A few counts support this clonotype. The chain uses TRBV2 and TRBJ2-3; D not certain. Per germline, CDR1 SNHLY and CDR2 FYNNEI. The CDR3 extends over 14 amino acids. Trimming removed 5 bases from V and 2 bases from J, with 11 bases in between. The CDR3 region has the DNA TGTGCCAGCAGTACCCCACGGGCCACAGATACGCAGTATTTT. Translation: CASSTPRATDTQYF.

Only a few counts were recorded for this clonotype. This sequence joins TRBV7-3 and TRBJ2-5, with D perhaps TRBD2 (5 bases). Deletions cut 6 bases from V and 7 bases from J, with 15 bases between. CDR1 is SGHTA, CDR2 FQGTGA, per germline. The CDR3 is 13 residues long. The CDR3 bases are TGTGCCAGCAGTTGGGCCTCTGAGGGGACCCAGTACTTC. Its protein product is CASSWASEGTQYF.

Concerning this clonotype: One base separates it from a far larger clone, so it is likely a read error. The chain couples TRBV12-5 to TRBJ2-1; 11 nucleotides match TRBD2. The V gene end was trimmed by 1 base and the J gene end by 13 bases; junction bases not matched to a gene: 15. The CDR3 totals 17 residues. Per the germline V gene, CDR1 is LGHNT and CDR2 is FRNRAP. The CDR3 protein is CASGLATSGTKGETQFF. DNA of the CDR3: TGTGCTAGTGGTTTGGCGACTAGCGGGACGAAGGGGGAGACCCAGTTCTTC.

Comments on this clonotype: This clone may be a read error of a much larger clone one base away. V usage is TRBV5-6 and J usage is TRBJ2-2, with TRBD2 matching over 14 bases. After removal of 4 bases from V and 8 bases from J, the junction contained 7 bases not matched to a gene. The germline CDR1 and CDR2 sequences are SGHDT and YYEEEE. CDR3 length: 16 amino acids. This CDR3 reads CASSTGLAGGSGELFF. The CDR3 nucleotides are TGTGCCAGCAGCACCGGACTAGCGGGAGGCTCAGGGGAGCTGTTTTTT.

This clonotype was recorded at least ten times. The gene calls are TRBV30 and TRBJ2-2; perhaps TRBD2 as D (6 bases). The CDR3 contains 15 residues. Germline lookup yields CDR1 GTSNPN and CDR2 SVGIG (reference sequence). V lost 5 bases and J lost 0, with 13 bases in between. The CDR3 region is CAWVRGTANTGELFF. DNA of the CDR3: TGTGCCTGGGTCCGGGGGACGGCGAACACCGGGGAGCTGTTTTTT. The variable domain in full, with the rest retrieved from reference TRBV30 and TRBJ2-2, is SQTIHQWPATLVQPVGSPLSLECTVEGTSNPNLYWYRQAAGRGLQLLFYSVGIGQISSEVPQNLSASRPQDRQFILSSKKLLLSDSGFYLCAWVRGTANTGELFFGEGSRLTVL.

This clonotype was observed at least ten times. The CDR3 sequence is CASRLETGSYEQYF. CDR3 sequence (DNA): TGTGCCAGCAGGCTCGAAACAGGCTCCTACGAGCAGTACTTC. J is TRBJ2-7 and V is TRBV28; TRBD1 might be the D (5 bases). This CDR3 is 14 amino acids long. Germline lookup yields CDR1 MDHEN and CDR2 SYDVKM. The V end lost 6 bases, the J end lost 0 bases, and 12 bases lay between the germline ends.

This clonotype was counted many times. The chain couples TRBV7-2 to TRBJ2-1, with a possible D match to TRBD2 (6 bases). With 1 base removed from V and 8 bases from J, the gap between germline ends came to 18 bases. The CDR3 totals 16 residues. Germline CDR1 and CDR2: SGHTA and FQGNSA. The CDR3 here is CASSLEGTQAIHEQFF. The CDR3 DNA follows: TGTGCCAGCAGCTTAGAAGGGACTCAGGCGATCCATGAGCAGTTCTTC. Combining the CDR3 with reference TRBV7-2 and TRBJ2-1 gives the whole variable domain GAGVSQSPSNKVTEKGKDVELRCDPISGHTALYWYRQSLGQGLEFLIYFQGNSAPDKSGLPSDRFSAERTGGSVSTLTIQRTQQEDSAVYLCASSLEGTQAIHEQFFGPGTRLTVL.

This clonotype was detected ten times or more. This chain joins TRBV7-9 and TRBJ1-2, with D perhaps TRBD1 (5 bases). The CDR3 is 12 amino acids. The ends were cut back, 2 bases at V and 7 bases at J, with 8 bases in the middle. The germline CDR1 and CDR2 sequences are SEHNR and FQNEAQ (reference sequence). This CDR3 is CASSLFGAGYTF. The CDR3 coding sequence is TGTGCCAGCAGCTTATTTGGGGCTGGCTACACCTTC.

This clonotype was counted ten times or more. This chain joins TRBV7-3 and TRBJ2-1; D is ambiguous. The CDR3 runs to 12 residues. Germline V gene lookup returns CDR1 SGHTA and CDR2 FQGTGA. V lost 4 bases, J lost 7 bases, and 8 bases lay in between. CDR3 coding DNA: TGTGCCAGCAGCTCAACAAGGAATGAGCAGTTCTTC. Encoded protein: CASSSTRNEQFF.

Points on this clonotype: A much larger clone differs from this one at a single base, so this may be a read error. The conserved phenylalanine or tryptophan is not found at the CDR3 terminus, so this likely reflects a read error. The DNA is omitted, as the CDR3 cannot be located on it reliably, and the CDR3 follows TCRdb's listing. The chain employs TRBV6-2 or TRBV6-3 and TRBJ2-3; the table's D call TRBD2 went unverified against the DNA. The germline gives CDR1 MNHEY, CDR2 SVGEGT. The CDR3 is made up of 12 amino acids, end residues included. The CDR3 loop is CASSETGREYAI.

This clonotype was seen many times. The genes are TRBV5-1 and TRBJ2-1; D assignment may be TRBD1 or TRBD2 (5 bases each). Trimming pared 0 bases from V and 6 bases from J, leaving 10 bases between. This CDR3 contains 14 residues. Germline V gives CDR1 SGHRS, CDR2 YFSETQ. This CDR3 reads CASSLGDLTNEQFF. In DNA form, the CDR3 reads TGCGCCAGCAGCTTGGGGGACCTCACCAATGAGCAGTTCTTC.

This clonotype came up a few times. The rearrangement uses TRBV12-3 or TRBV12-4 and TRBJ1-1; D is ambiguous. The CDR3 length is 14 residues. Deletions cut 4 bases from V and 1 base from J, with 10 bases between. The CDR3 spells CASSYNLGNTEAFF. CDR3 nucleotide sequence: TGTGCCAGCAGTTACAACCTTGGGAACACTGAAGCTTTCTTT.

This clonotype was found many times. This sequence joins TRBV29-1 and TRBJ2-2; TRBD1 aligns across 7 bases. This CDR3 contains 16 residues. In germline, CDR1 is SQVTM, CDR2 ANQGSEA. V shed 0 bases, J shed 1 base, and the junction held 5 bases outside the gene matches. CDR3 nucleotides: TGCAGCGTTGAAGATTCCGGGACAGTGAACACCGGGGAGCTGTTTTTT. It yields the protein CSVEDSGTVNTGELFF.